This section outlines one T cell receptor beta chain sequence together with its context. The antigen remains undetermined. These data are taken from a study of post-analysis software for immune sequencing data. Incorporated into the TCR beta cDNA libraries were unique molecular identifiers, which served to reduce PCR and sequencing biases. TCRdb reprocessed the PCR reads with MiXCR, giving one entry per CDR3 protein. The repertoire holds around 770,000 distinct CDR3 sequences, around 45% seen once, with roughly 5% in the top ten. Broader study findings: Those samples that were prepared in the same batch co-clustered strongly by F measure. Five TRBV segments were more frequent in patients than controls; TRBV5-6, TRBV5-1 and TRBV20-1 belonged to this group. Multiple sclerosis was associated with a significant reduction in normalized Chao1 diversity relative to controls.

Germline V gene sequence: CDR1 MNHNS, CDR2 SASEGT. Trimming cost V 4 bases and J 2 bases; bases outside gene matches: 5. This CDR3 is built from 14 residues. This clonotype was sampled from a girl aged 10-17 years with multiple sclerosis. Sequenced material: blood. The V and J genes are TRBV6-1 and TRBJ2-7, with 7 positions matching TRBD1. The CDR3 DNA is TGTGCCAGCAGTGTCCGGGACAGTACCTACGAGCAGTACTTC. Translated, it gives CASSVRDSTYEQYF.